Presented here are 27 T cell receptor beta chains from one specimen sequenced in a study of blood T cell repertoires in COVID-19. Only in-frame clones appear in the TCRdb table, and some are missing; sequencing was by immunoSEQ multiplex PCR. The repertoire holds 20,000 to 30,000 clones, with 70% to 90% as singletons. Sequencing was performed on peripheral blood. Receptors originate from a human donor in a cohort sampled during active COVID-19.

The genes are TRBV7-8 and TRBJ2-3, with D possibly TRBD2 on 5 matching bases. There are 14 residues in the CDR3. V was shortened by 5 bases and J by 0 bases, with 9 bases between the two germline ends. Germline V gene data show CDR1 as SGHVS and CDR2 as FQNEAQ. CDR3 residues: CASSEKRSTDTQYF. The CDR3 DNA sequence: TGTGCCAGCAGCGAAAAGCGGAGCACAGATACGCAGTATTTT.

This clone was detected once. The chain carries TRBV5-1 and TRBJ2-7, with 11 bases fitting TRBD2. With 3 bases clipped from V and 4 bases from J, the junction kept 9 bases outside the gene matches. This CDR3 has 16 residues. Per germline, CDR1 SGHRS and CDR2 YFSETQ. Here the CDR3 DNA reads TGCGCCAGCAGCTCAGGAACGACTAGCGGGGCTTACGAGCAGTACTTC. Its protein is CASSSGTTSGAYEQYF.

The chain links TRBV4-2 to TRBJ2-2, with 8 positions matching TRBD2. CDR1 LGHNA and CDR2 YNFKEQ come from the germline V gene. This CDR3 is 15 amino acids long. With 1 base clipped from V and 13 bases from J, the junction kept 11 bases outside the gene matches. The CDR3 sequence is CASSQGIAGNLRLFF. For the CDR3, the DNA is TGTGCCAGCAGCCAAGGAATAGCGGGAAATCTGCGGCTGTTTTTT.

The rearrangement joins TRBV5-1 to TRBJ1-5; D may be TRBD1 (6 bases). The CDR3 is 17 residues long. Trimming removed 0 bases from V and 0 bases from J, with 13 bases in between. Germline CDR1 is SGHRS and CDR2 is YFSETQ. Here the CDR3 DNA reads TGCGCCAGCAGCTTGGGTGGGGGCCAATATAGCAATCAGCCCCAGCATTTT. It is translated as CASSLGGGQYSNQPQHF. The full variable domain, completed using reference TRBV5-1 and TRBJ1-5, is KAGVTQTPRYLIKTRGQQVTLSCSPISGHRSVSWYQQTPGQGLQFLFEYFSETQRNKGNFPGRFSGRQFSNSRSEMNVSTLELGDSALYLCASSLGGGQYSNQPQHFGDGTRLSIL.

This clone was seen only once. The rearrangement uses TRBV28 and TRBJ2-7, with D possibly being TRBD2 (6 bases). The V end was cut by 8 bases, the J end by 7 bases, with 15 bases between. This CDR3 has 12 residues. Looked up from germline, CDR1 is MDHEN and CDR2 is SYDVKM. The CDR3 region is CASGVGRYEQYF. CDR3 DNA: TGTGCCAGCGGAGTGGGGAGGTATGAGCAGTACTTC.

The chain carries TRBV4-1 and TRBJ1-2, with a possible D match to TRBD1 (6 bases). The V end was cut by 4 bases, the J end by 3 bases, with 15 bases between. Germline V gives CDR1 MGHRA, CDR2 YSYEKL. The CDR3 runs to 15 residues. CDR3 coding DNA: TGCGCCAGCAGCCCCCTCACAGGGACCGACTATGGCTACACCTTC. Its protein product is CASSPLTGTDYGYTF.

V is TRBV2 and J is TRBJ1-5; 7 bases line up with TRBD1. The CDR3 sequence is 13 residues long. V lost 4 bases, J lost 4 bases, and 1 base stayed unmatched. The germline V gene has CDR1 SNHLY and CDR2 FYNNEI. The CDR3 nucleotides are TGTGCCAGCAGTGCGACAGGGAATCAGCCCCAGCATTTT. Its translation is CASSATGNQPQHF.

CDR3 residues: CASSLDYEQFF. The CDR3 DNA reads TGCGCCAGCAGCTTGGACTATGAGCAGTTCTTC. The chain has TRBV5-1 and TRBJ2-1; no clear D gene. The CDR3 is made up of 11 amino acids. V was pared by 0 bases and J by 8 bases, with 3 bases between. Germline CDR1 SGHRS, CDR2 YFSETQ.

The chain is built from TRBV5-4 and TRBJ2-3; 8 bases are a match to TRBD2. CDR1 SGHNT and CDR2 YYREEE come from the germline V gene (reference sequence). The CDR3 is 13 residues long. V lost 0 bases, J lost 7 bases, and 1 base stayed unmatched. The DNA of the CDR3 is TGTGCCAGCAGCTTGGAGCGGGAGAATACGCAGTATTTT. Its protein product is CASSLERENTQYF.

This chain connects TRBV5-1 to TRBJ2-3; D perhaps matches TRBD2 (6 bases). Germline lookup yields CDR1 SGHRS and CDR2 YFSETQ. V was trimmed by 1 base and J by 4 bases, leaving 13 bases between them. The CDR3 is 15 amino acids. CDR3 nucleotide sequence: TGCGCCAGCAGCTTGACGCGACTAGAGGCAGATACGCAGTATTTT. Translated: CASSLTRLEADTQYF.

The chain carries TRBV7-9 and TRBJ1-2; the match to TRBD1 covers 7 bases. The length of the CDR3 is 14 residues. V shed 1 base, J shed 5 bases, and the junction held 4 bases outside the gene matches. CDR1 SEHNR and CDR2 FQNEAQ come from the germline V gene (reference sequence). The CDR3 protein is CASSLGDSAYGYTF. CDR3 nucleotide sequence: TGTGCCAGCAGCTTAGGGGACAGCGCTTATGGCTACACCTTC.

The genes are TRBV6-6 and TRBJ2-5; TRBD2 matches 13 bases. Unmatched junction bases numbered 16, after V lost 5 bases and J lost 10 bases. Germline loops: CDR1 MNHNY, CDR2 SVGAGI (reference sequence). CDR3 size: 17 residues. Written as DNA, the CDR3 is TGTGCCAGCAGTCCGGGACTAGCGGGAACGTTGGTTCGGGTCCAGTACTTC. This encodes CASSPGLAGTLVRVQYF.

The chain links TRBV7-3 to TRBJ2-2; 8 nucleotides align to TRBD1. The V and J ends lost 5 bases and 7 bases, in that order; junction bases with no gene match: 6. Germline CDR1 reads SGHTA; CDR2 reads FQGTGA. This CDR3 comprises 14 residues. The CDR3 DNA sequence: TGTGCCAGCAGCGAGACAGGGGTAAACGGGGAGCTGTTTTTT. Translated: CASSETGVNGELFF. Based on the CDR3 plus reference TRBV7-3 and TRBJ2-2, the full variable domain is GAGVSQTPSNKVTEKGKYVELRCDPISGHTALYWYRQSLGQGPEFLIYFQGTGAADDSGLPNDRFFAVRPEGSVSTLKIQRTERGDSAVYLCASSETGVNGELFFGEGSRLTVL.

The V gene is TRBV6-5, the J gene TRBJ1-2, with 8 bases aligning to TRBD1. V was clipped by 6 bases and J by 5 bases; unmatched bases: 11. The CDR3 runs to 15 residues. CDR1 is MNHEY and CDR2 is SVGAGI in the germline V gene. This CDR3 reads CASRGGTGEIYGYTF. CDR3 nucleotide sequence: TGTGCCAGCAGAGGGGGGACAGGAGAGATATATGGCTACACCTTC.

The chain combines TRBV5-1 with TRBJ1-1; 8 bases line up with TRBD1. Germline CDR1 reads SGHRS; CDR2 reads YFSETQ. The V segment lost 3 bases and the J segment 0 bases; nucleotides outside the gene matches: 10. The CDR3 is 17 residues long. CDR3 nucleotides: TGCGCCAGCAGCTCGACAGGGGCCCGGAGTGTGAACACTGAAGCTTTCTTT. Protein: CASSSTGARSVNTEAFF.

This chain links TRBV14 with TRBJ2-3, with D perhaps TRBD2 (7 bases). V was cut by 2 bases and J by 6 bases, with 21 bases left in between. This CDR3 spans 17 amino acids. Germline lookup yields CDR1 SGHDN and CDR2 FVKESK. The CDR3: CASSQTSRRGGRDTQYF. For the CDR3, the DNA is TGTGCCAGCAGCCAAACCTCCCGGAGGGGGGGCCGGGATACGCAGTATTTT.

This chain connects TRBV18 to TRBJ2-5; D is ambiguous. The V and J ends lost 6 bases and 3 bases respectively, with 11 bases between them. The CDR3 runs to 13 residues. Germline CDR1 KGHSH, CDR2 LQKENI. The CDR3: CASSLSSKETQYF. The CDR3 DNA sequence: TGTGCCAGCTCCCTGAGCTCCAAAGAGACCCAGTACTTC.

The J gene is TRBJ1-1, the V gene TRBV6-6; no firm D call. The CDR3 length is 12 residues. V was pared by 5 bases and J by 4 bases, with 8 bases between. In germline, CDR1 is MNHNY, CDR2 SVGAGI (reference sequence). The CDR3 loop is CASSAPGTEAFF. The DNA for the CDR3 is TGTGCCAGCAGTGCCCCGGGCACTGAAGCTTTCTTT.

The rearrangement links TRBV19 to TRBJ1-1; weak D call: TRBD1 (5 bases). Germline CDR1 LNHDA, CDR2 SQIVND (reference sequence). The CDR3 is 16 amino acids. The germline V and J ends were trimmed by 2 bases and 0 bases, with 13 bases remaining between them. This chain's CDR3 is CASSITSTALNTEAFF. The CDR3, as DNA: TGTGCCAGTAGTATAACCTCGACAGCACTGAACACTGAAGCTTTCTTT. The full variable domain, rest sourced from reference TRBV19 and TRBJ1-1, is DGGITQSPKYLFRKEGQNVTLSCEQNLNHDAMYWYRQDPGQGLRLIYYSQIVNDFQKGDIAEGYSVSREKKESFPLTVTSAQKNPTAFYLCASSITSTALNTEAFFGQGTRLTVV.

This clone was detected once. The CDR3 nucleotides read TGTGCCAGTACCACAGGGGAAGGTGATGAAAAACTGTTTTTT. This sequence encodes CASTTGEGDEKLFF. J is TRBJ1-4 and V is TRBV19, with 7 bases that match TRBD1. CDR1 and CDR2 from the germline V gene are LNHDA and SQIVND (reference sequence). V gave up 7 bases and J gave up 6 bases; unmatched junction bases: 8. This CDR3 contains 14 residues.

The chain is built from TRBV11-2 and TRBJ2-7; maybe TRBD2 (6 bases). The germline CDR1 and CDR2 sequences are SGHAT and FQNNGV. CDR3 length: 12 amino acids. V lost 1 base to trimming and J lost 9 bases, with 10 bases between them. CDR3 DNA: TGTGCCAGCAGCTTAGTCGCGGGATTGCAGTACTTC. This gives the protein CASSLVAGLQYF.

This chain uses TRBV28 with TRBJ1-4; 7 nucleotides line up with TRBD1. Trimming cost V 7 bases and J 3 bases; bases outside gene matches: 5. This CDR3 region has 14 residues. CDR1 MDHEN and CDR2 SYDVKM come from the germline V gene. The CDR3 protein is CASTGTAPNEKLFF. The CDR3 DNA follows: TGTGCCAGCACCGGGACAGCTCCTAATGAAAAACTGTTTTTT. Supplemented by reference TRBV28 and TRBJ1-4, the full variable domain reads DVKVTQSSRYLVKRTGEKVFLECVQDMDHENMFWYRQDPGLGLRLIYFSYDVKMKEKGDIPEGYSVSREKKERFSLILESASTNQTSMYLCASTGTAPNEKLFFGSGTQLSVL.

The rearrangement uses TRBV4-2 and TRBJ1-6; maybe TRBD1 (6 bases). V lost 5 bases, J lost 9 bases, and 23 bases lay in between. Germline loops: CDR1 LGHNA, CDR2 YNFKEQ. The CDR3 sequence is 17 residues long. The chain's CDR3 is CASSFSQARGGISPLHF. CDR3 nucleotide sequence: TGTGCCAGCAGCTTTTCACAGGCCAGAGGGGGTATTTCACCCCTCCACTTT.

CDR3 bases: TGTGCCAGCGGCCGGTTGACAGGGATAAGCTCCTATAATTCACCCCTCCACTTT. It translates to CASGRLTGISSYNSPLHF. V gene TRBV2 combines with J gene TRBJ1-6; 7 bases fit TRBD1. This CDR3 contains 18 residues. V trimming: 8 bases; J trimming: 0 bases; junction bases outside the gene matches: 13. Per germline, CDR1 SNHLY and CDR2 FYNNEI.

This clone was recorded a few times. The genes are TRBV7-9 and TRBJ2-2; a weak D match, TRBD1 (6 bases). V was cut by 5 bases and J by 5 bases, with 27 bases left in between. There are 19 residues in the CDR3. Germline V lookup: CDR1 SEHNR, CDR2 FQNEAQ (reference sequence). The CDR3, as DNA: TGTGCCAGCAGCCCCCTCGGGTTTGGGGGCGGCGAAGGGACCGGGGAGCTGTTTTTT. As protein: CASSPLGFGGGEGTGELFF.

This sequence joins TRBV5-4 and TRBJ1-2; 9 nucleotides match TRBD1. The V gene's germline CDR1 is SGHNT and CDR2 YYREEE (reference sequence). The CDR3 runs 17 residues. The trim removed 2 bases at V and 0 bases at J, leaving 8 bases unmatched. This CDR3 reads CASSFRTGVEPNYGYTF. CDR3 coding DNA: TGTGCCAGCAGCTTCCGGACAGGGGTAGAGCCTAACTATGGCTACACCTTC.

This clone was observed once. DNA of the CDR3: TGTGCCAGTAGTATCGCCGTGAGGAACACTGAAGCTTTCTTT. Its protein product is CASSIAVRNTEAFF. The chain combines TRBV19 with TRBJ1-1, with no clear D. The germline V gene has CDR1 LNHDA and CDR2 SQIVND (reference sequence). CDR3 size: 14 residues. The V end lost 3 bases, the J end lost 1 base, and 9 bases lay between the germline ends.